Listed below are T cell receptor beta chains from one sample, sequenced in a study of HIV-infected patients and healthy controls. Via MiXCR, TCRdb re-called the 5' RACE reads, giving one row per CDR3 protein. The table has about 64,000 distinct CDR3 sequences, roughly 19% seen once. Sequenced sample: CD4+ T cells from blood. All receptors derive from a human donor in good health. The CDR3 runs from the conserved cysteine through the conserved F or W. A D gene is named only where the DNA matches it firmly.

V	J	D	CDR3
TRBV6-5	TRBJ2-7	NA	CASSLGPGEYF
TRBV15	TRBJ2-7	TRBD1	CATSRGSTGVEHEQYF
TRBV19	TRBJ1-6	NA	CATKDGNNSPLHF
TRBV10-3	TRBJ1-2	NA	CATNRVDYGYTF
TRBV20-1	TRBJ2-3	NA	CSAPRQGKTDTQYF
TRBV4-1	TRBJ1-5	TRBD1	CASSHLVAGQGNQPQHF
TRBV20-1	TRBJ2-7	TRBD2	CSAESSGGNEQYF
TRBV29-1	TRBJ2-1	NA	CSVIKAYNEQFF
TRBV25-1	TRBJ2-7	TRBD2	CASSESKPQGRLAGYGYEQYF
TRBV7-6	TRBJ2-1	TRBD2	CASSLLAGGPNEQFF
TRBV5-1	TRBJ2-3	NA	CASSLGDSFPTDTQYF
TRBV10-3	TRBJ1-5	TRBD1	CAISAQGGEQPQHF
TRBV30	TRBJ2-1	TRBD2	CAWSTGLAAANEQFF
TRBV3-1	TRBJ2-1	NA	CASSQDWGSQYNEQFF
TRBV14	TRBJ2-5	NA	CASSQVRDQETQYF
TRBV12-3/TRBV12-4	TRBJ1-6	TRBD1	CASSGQGNLSPLHF
TRBV7-2	TRBJ1-1	TRBD1	CASSLRGRGTEAFF
TRBV7-2	TRBJ2-3	NA	CASSRFTDTQYF
TRBV29-1	TRBJ2-7	NA	CSAEGLGEVQYF
TRBV10-3	TRBJ2-7	NA	CATSLSQGEYEQYF
TRBV2	TRBJ1-5	NA	CASSTQSNQPQHF
TRBV20-1	TRBJ2-3	NA	CSAQIGGDGTDTQYF
TRBV6-5	TRBJ1-1	NA	CASSYSRGSNTEAFF
TRBV19	TRBJ1-1	NA	CASRMWGRMNTEAFF
TRBV19	TRBJ2-1	TRBD2	CASSTGGGGYNEQFF
TRBV20-1	TRBJ1-6	NA	CSARGGPHNSPLHF
TRBV12-3/TRBV12-4	TRBJ1-2	NA	CASNTLGVEGYTF
TRBV7-9	TRBJ2-1	TRBD2	CASSFRDYFFF
TRBV19	TRBJ1-2	TRBD1	CASSPRQGDLYGYTF
TRBV27	TRBJ2-7	NA	CASSLGAAAAYGEQYF
TRBV3-1	TRBJ1-3	TRBD1	CASSRKGTGPGNTIYF
TRBV5-1	TRBJ2-7	TRBD1	CASSLDDRGLYEQYF
TRBV5-6	TRBJ2-1	TRBD2	CASSPRIAGSYNEQFF
TRBV6-5	TRBJ2-3	NA	CASARADTQYF
TRBV5-1	TRBJ2-3	NA	CASSLNIGGLDTQYF
TRBV5-5	TRBJ1-5	NA	CASSKGSNKPQHF
TRBV6-2/TRBV6-3	TRBJ1-1	NA	CASSSGQYTEAFF